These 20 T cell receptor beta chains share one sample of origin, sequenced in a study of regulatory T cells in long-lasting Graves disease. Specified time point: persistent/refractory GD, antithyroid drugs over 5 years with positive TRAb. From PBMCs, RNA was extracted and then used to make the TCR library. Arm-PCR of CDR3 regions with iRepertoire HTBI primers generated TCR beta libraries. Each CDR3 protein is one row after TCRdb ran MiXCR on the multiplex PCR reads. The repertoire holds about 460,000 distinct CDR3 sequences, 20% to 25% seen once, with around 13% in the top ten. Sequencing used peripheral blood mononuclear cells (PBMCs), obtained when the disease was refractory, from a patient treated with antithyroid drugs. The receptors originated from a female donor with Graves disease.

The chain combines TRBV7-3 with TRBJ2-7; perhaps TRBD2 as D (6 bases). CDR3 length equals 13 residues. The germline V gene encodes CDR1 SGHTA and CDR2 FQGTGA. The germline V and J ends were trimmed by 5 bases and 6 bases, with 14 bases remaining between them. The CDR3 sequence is CASSKVTGAEQYF. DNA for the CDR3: TGTGCCAGCAGCAAAGTGACGGGAGCCGAGCAGTACTTC. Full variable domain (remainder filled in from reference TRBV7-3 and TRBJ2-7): GAGVSQTPSNKVTEKGKYVELRCDPISGHTALYWYRQSLGQGPEFLIYFQGTGAADDSGLPNDRFFAVRPEGSVSTLKIQRTERGDSAVYLCASSKVTGAEQYFGPGTRLTVT.

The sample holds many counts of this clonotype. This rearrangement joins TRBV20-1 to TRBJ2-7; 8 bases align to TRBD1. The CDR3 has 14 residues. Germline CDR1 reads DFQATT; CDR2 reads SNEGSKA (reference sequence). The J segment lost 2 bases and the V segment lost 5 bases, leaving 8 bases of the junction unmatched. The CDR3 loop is CSALGQGVPYEQYF. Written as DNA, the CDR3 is TGCAGTGCTCTCGGACAGGGAGTCCCCTACGAGCAGTACTTC.

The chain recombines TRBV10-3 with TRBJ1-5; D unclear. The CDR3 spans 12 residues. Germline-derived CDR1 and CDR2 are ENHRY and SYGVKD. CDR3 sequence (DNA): TGTGTCGCCTCAGGTAGCAATCAGCCCCAGCATTTT. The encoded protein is CVASGSNQPQHF.

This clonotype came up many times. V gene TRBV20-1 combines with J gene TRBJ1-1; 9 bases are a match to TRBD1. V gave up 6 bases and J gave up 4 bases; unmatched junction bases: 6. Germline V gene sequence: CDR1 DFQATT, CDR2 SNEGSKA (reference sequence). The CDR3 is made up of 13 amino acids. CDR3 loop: CSAGQGTFTEAFF. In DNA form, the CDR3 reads TGCAGTGCGGGACAGGGAACCTTCACTGAAGCTTTCTTT.

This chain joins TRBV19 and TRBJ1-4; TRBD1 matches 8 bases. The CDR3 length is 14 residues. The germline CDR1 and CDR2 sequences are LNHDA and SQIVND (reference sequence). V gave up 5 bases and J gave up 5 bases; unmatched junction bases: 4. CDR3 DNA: TGTGCCAGTAGTTGGGGACAGGAAAATGAAAAACTGTTTTTT. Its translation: CASSWGQENEKLFF.

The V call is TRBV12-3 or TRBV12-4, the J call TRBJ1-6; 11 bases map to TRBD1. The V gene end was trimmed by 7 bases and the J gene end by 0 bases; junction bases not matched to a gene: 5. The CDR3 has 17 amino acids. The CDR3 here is CASNSGQGGSYNSPLHF. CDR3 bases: TGTGCCAGCAATTCGGGACAGGGGGGCTCCTATAATTCACCCCTCCACTTT.

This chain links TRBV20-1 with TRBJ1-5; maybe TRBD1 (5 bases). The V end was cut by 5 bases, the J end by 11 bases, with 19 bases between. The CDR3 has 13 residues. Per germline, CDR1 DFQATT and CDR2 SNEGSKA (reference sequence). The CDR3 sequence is CSAGLSTGGAQHF. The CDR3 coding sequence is TGCAGTGCTGGTTTGTCAACTGGGGGGGCCCAGCATTTT.

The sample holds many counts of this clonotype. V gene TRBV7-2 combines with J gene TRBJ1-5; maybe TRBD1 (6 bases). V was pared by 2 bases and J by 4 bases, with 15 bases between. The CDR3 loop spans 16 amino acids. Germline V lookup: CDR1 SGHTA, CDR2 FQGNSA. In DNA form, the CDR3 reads TGTGCCAGCAGCTTAATGGAGCAGGGGTTTAATCAGCCCCAGCATTTT. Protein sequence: CASSLMEQGFNQPQHF.

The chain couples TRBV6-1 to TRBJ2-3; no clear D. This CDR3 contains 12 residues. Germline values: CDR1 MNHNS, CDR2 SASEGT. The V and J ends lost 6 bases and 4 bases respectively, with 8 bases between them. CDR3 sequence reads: CASRRTSDTQYF. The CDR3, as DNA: TGTGCCAGCAGACGGACGTCAGATACGCAGTATTTT.

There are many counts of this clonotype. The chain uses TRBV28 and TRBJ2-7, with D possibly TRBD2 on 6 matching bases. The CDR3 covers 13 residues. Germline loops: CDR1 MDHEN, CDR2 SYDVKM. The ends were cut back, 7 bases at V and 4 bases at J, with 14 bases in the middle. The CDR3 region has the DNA TGTGCCAGCACCGCGGGGCCCATTTACGAGCAGTACTTC. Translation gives CASTAGPIYEQYF. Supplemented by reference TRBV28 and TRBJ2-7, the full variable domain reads DVKVTQSSRYLVKRTGEKVFLECVQDMDHENMFWYRQDPGLGLRLIYFSYDVKMKEKGDIPEGYSVSREKKERFSLILESASTNQTSMYLCASTAGPIYEQYFGPGTRLTVT.

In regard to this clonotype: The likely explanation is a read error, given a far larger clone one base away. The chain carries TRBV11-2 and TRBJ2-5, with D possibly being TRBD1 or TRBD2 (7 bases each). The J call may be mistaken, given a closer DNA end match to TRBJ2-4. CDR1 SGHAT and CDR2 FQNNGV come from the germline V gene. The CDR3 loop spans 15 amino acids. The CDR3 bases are TGTGCCAGCAGCAATCAGGGGGGGCAGGGAAACATTCAGTACTTC. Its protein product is CASSNQGGQGNIQYF.

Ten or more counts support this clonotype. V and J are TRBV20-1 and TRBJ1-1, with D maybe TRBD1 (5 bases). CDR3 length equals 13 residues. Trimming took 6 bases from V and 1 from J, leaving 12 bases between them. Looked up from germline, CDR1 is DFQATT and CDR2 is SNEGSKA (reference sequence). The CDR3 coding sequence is TGCAGTGCCACCGAGACAGAGAACACTGAAGCTTTCTTT. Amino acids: CSATETENTEAFF.

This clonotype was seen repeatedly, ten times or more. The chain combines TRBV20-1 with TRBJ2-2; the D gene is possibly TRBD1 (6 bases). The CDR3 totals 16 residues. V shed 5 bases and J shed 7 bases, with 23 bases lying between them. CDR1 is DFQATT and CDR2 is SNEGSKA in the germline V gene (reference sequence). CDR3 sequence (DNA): TGCAGTGCTCAAGACCAGGGGATGGGTACAGGCGGGGAGCTGTTTTTT. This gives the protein CSAQDQGMGTGGELFF.

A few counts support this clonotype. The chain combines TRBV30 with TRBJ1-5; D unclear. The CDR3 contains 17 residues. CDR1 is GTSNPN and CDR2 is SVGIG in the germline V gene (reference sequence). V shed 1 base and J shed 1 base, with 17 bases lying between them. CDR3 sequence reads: CAWSDPPRRGSNQPQHF. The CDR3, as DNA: TGTGCCTGGAGTGACCCCCCTAGGCGGGGAAGCAATCAGCCCCAGCATTTT.

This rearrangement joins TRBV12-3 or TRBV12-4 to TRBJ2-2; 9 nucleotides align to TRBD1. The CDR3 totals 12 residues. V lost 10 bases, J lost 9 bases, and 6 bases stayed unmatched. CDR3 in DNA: TGTGCCAACGGGGGGACAGGGAGGGAGCTGTTTTTT. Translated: CANGGTGRELFF.

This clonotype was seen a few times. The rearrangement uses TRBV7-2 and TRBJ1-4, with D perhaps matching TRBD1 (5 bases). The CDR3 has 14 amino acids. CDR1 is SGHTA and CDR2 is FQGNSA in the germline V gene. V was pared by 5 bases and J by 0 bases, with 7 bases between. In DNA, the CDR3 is TGTGCCAGCAGCGTACAGGCAACTAATGAAAAACTGTTTTTT. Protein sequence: CASSVQATNEKLFF.

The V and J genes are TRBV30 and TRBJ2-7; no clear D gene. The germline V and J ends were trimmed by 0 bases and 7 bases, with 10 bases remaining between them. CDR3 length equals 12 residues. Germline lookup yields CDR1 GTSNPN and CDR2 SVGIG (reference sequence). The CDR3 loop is CAWSVRFGEQYF. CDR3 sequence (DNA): TGTGCCTGGAGTGTACGTTTTGGGGAGCAGTACTTC. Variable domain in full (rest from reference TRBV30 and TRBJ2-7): SQTIHQWPATLVQPVGSPLSLECTVEGTSNPNLYWYRQAAGRGLQLLFYSVGIGQISSEVPQNLSASRPQDRQFILSSKKLLLSDSGFYLCAWSVRFGEQYFGPGTRLTVT.

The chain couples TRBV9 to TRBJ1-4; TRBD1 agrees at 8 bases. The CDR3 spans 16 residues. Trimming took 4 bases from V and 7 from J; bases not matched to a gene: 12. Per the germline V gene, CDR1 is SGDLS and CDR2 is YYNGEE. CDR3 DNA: TGTGCCAGCAGCCAATCTCCTACAGGGGGTTTTGAAAAACTGTTTTTT. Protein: CASSQSPTGGFEKLFF.

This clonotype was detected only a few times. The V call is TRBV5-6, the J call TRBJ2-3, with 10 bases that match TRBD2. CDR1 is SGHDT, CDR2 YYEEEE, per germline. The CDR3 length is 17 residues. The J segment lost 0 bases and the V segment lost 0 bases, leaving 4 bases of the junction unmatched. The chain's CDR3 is CASSLATSGLSTDTQYF. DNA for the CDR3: TGTGCCAGCAGCTTGGCGACTAGCGGGCTAAGCACAGATACGCAGTATTTT.

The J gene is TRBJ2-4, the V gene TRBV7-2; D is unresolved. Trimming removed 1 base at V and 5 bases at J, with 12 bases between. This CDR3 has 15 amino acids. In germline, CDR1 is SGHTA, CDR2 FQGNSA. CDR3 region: CASSLEYTSQNIQYF. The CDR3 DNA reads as TGTGCCAGCAGCTTAGAGTACACGAGCCAAAACATTCAGTACTTC.